These 10 T cell receptor beta chains share one sample of origin, sequenced in a study of T cell repertoires in cytomegalovirus infection. TCRdb reprocessed the reads via MiXCR and lists one record per CDR3 protein. The data show around 550,000 distinct CDR3 sequences, 26% seen once. The sample was PBMCs. Every receptor here comes from a human donor in good health (CMV status not recorded). Some clones in this sample may be carry-over from other donors' samples.

This clonotype was observed many times. The CDR3 region has the DNA TGTGCCAGCACAGTTGAGAGGACAGGCACCGGGGAGCTGTTTTTT. The encoded protein is CASTVERTGTGELFF. The gene calls are TRBV2 and TRBJ2-2; 7 positions agree with TRBD1. This CDR3 has 15 amino acids. The V and J ends lost 7 bases and 4 bases, in that order; junction bases with no gene match: 9. Germline CDR1 reads SNHLY; CDR2 reads FYNNEI.

This clonotype turned up a few times. The chain is built from TRBV20-1 and TRBJ1-6, with no clear D. Germline values: CDR1 DFQATT, CDR2 SNEGSKA (reference sequence). The CDR3 has 12 residues. V was pared by 5 bases and J by 6 bases, with 8 bases between. The CDR3 DNA is TGCAGTGCTCCGGACGGTAATTCACCCCTCCACTTT. Amino acids: CSAPDGNSPLHF.

This clonotype was counted many times. The rearrangement links TRBV7-9 to TRBJ2-5, with D tentatively TRBD1 (6 bases). The germline gives CDR1 SEHNR, CDR2 FQNEAQ (reference sequence). The V end lost 5 bases, the J end lost 6 bases, and 13 bases lay between the germline ends. This CDR3 is built from 13 residues. Here the CDR3 DNA reads TGTGCCAGCAGCCTGGACAGTGTGAAGACCCAGTACTTC. This gives the protein CASSLDSVKTQYF.

The chain links TRBV7-2 to TRBJ1-2; the D gene is possibly TRBD1 (6 bases). Germline V lookup: CDR1 SGHTA, CDR2 FQGNSA. Trimming removed 5 bases at V and 4 bases at J, with 17 bases between. CDR3 length: 15 residues. The CDR3 DNA reads as TGTGCCAGCAGCCCGATGACAGGCTCGGGCTATGGCTACACCTTC. Protein product: CASSPMTGSGYGYTF.

This clonotype appeared many times. V and J are TRBV7-9 and TRBJ2-3, with 13 bases identical to TRBD2. The V segment lost 3 bases and the J segment 2 bases; nucleotides outside the gene matches: 2. Germline CDR1 is SEHNR and CDR2 is FQNEAQ (reference sequence). This CDR3 comprises 16 residues. CDR3 protein: CASSLGLAGTTDTQYF. The CDR3 coding sequence is TGTGCCAGCAGCTTGGGACTAGCGGGAACCACAGATACGCAGTATTTT. The full variable domain, completed using reference TRBV7-9 and TRBJ2-3, is DTGVSQNPRHKITKRGQNVTFRCDPISEHNRLYWYRQTLGQGPEFLTYFQNEAQLEKSRLLSDRFSAERPKGSFSTLEIQRTEQGDSAMYLCASSLGLAGTTDTQYFGPGTRLTVL.

V and J are TRBV10-3 and TRBJ1-3, with D possibly matching TRBD1 (5 bases). Trimming left V 3 bases short and J 0 bases short, with 12 bases between. The germline V gene encodes CDR1 ENHRY and CDR2 SYGVKD. The CDR3 extends over 16 amino acids. The CDR3 DNA is TGTGCCATCAGTGAAGCGGGGCCGCTCTCTGGAAACACCATATATTTT. This translates into CAISEAGPLSGNTIYF.

Here the CDR3 DNA reads TGTGCCAGCTCTCCGGACAGAGAGAGGTGGCTGTTTTTT. Translation: CASSPDRERWLFF. The chain carries TRBV18 and TRBJ1-4; TRBD1 might be the D (6 bases). CDR1 and CDR2 (germline): KGHSH, LQKENI. The CDR3 sequence is 13 residues long. The V end lost 6 bases, the J end lost 14 bases, and 19 bases lay between the germline ends. Based on the CDR3 plus reference TRBV18 and TRBJ1-4, the full variable domain is NAGVMQNPRHLVRRRGQEARLRCSPMKGHSHVYWYRQLPEEGLKFMVYLQKENIIDESGMPKERFSAEFPKEGPSILRIQQVVRGDSAAYFCASSPDRERWLFFGSGTQLSVL.

This clonotype showed up many times. V gene TRBV7-2 combines with J gene TRBJ1-1; tentatively, D is TRBD1 (6 bases). Between the trimmed V and J ends, which lost 4 bases and 2 bases, there was a span of 11 bases. CDR1 and CDR2 from the germline V gene are SGHTA and FQGNSA. This CDR3 region has 14 residues. DNA of the CDR3: TGTGCCAGCAGCTCGGACAGTATTAACACTGAAGCTTTCTTT. Translating gives CASSSDSINTEAFF.

Only a few counts were recorded for this clonotype. The chain combines TRBV5-3 with TRBJ2-1; D is unresolved. TRBV5-3 is an ORF, and what it does is uncertain. Trimming took off 9 bases at V and 0 bases at J, with 13 bases between the two ends. The CDR3 has 14 residues. CDR3 coding DNA: TGTGCCACCCCCACTACCCGCTCCTACAATGAGCAGTTCTTC. Its protein product is CATPTTRSYNEQFF.

V gene TRBV5-4 combines with J gene TRBJ2-7; TRBD1 matches 7 bases. CDR3 length equals 15 residues. Germline V gene sequence: CDR1 SGHNT, CDR2 YYREEE (reference sequence). V lost 1 base and J lost 3; bases outside the gene matches: 7. CDR3 sequence (DNA): TGTGCCAGCAGCTTGAAGGGGGCGCTTTACTACGAGCAGTACTTC. Translated: CASSLKGALYYEQYF. Supplemented by reference TRBV5-4 and TRBJ2-7, the full variable domain reads ETGVTQSPTHLIKTRGQQVTLRCSSQSGHNTVSWYQQALGQGPQFIFQYYREEENGRGNFPPRFSGLQFPNYSSELNVNALELDDSALYLCASSLKGALYYEQYFGPGTRLTVT.